The 2 T cell receptor beta chains in this list originate from one sample, sequenced in a study of blood T cell repertoires in COVID-19. Sequenced by immunoSEQ multiplex PCR; TCRdb stores in-frame clones only, minus some. The sample carries approximately 110,000 clones, around 80% recorded once. The sample was peripheral blood. The source of these receptors is a human donor in a cohort sampled during active or convalescent COVID-19.

The rearrangement links TRBV28 to TRBJ1-2; perhaps TRBD1 as D (5 bases). CDR1 is MDHEN and CDR2 is SYDVKM in the germline V gene. The CDR3 consists of 13 residues. The V end was cut by 2 bases, the J end by 4 bases, with 8 bases between. CDR3 sequence (DNA): TGTGCCAGCAGTTTAACAAGGGGCTATGGCTACACCTTC. Translated: CASSLTRGYGYTF.

The CDR3 DNA sequence: TGTGCCAGTGCCGGGGGGGCCAGTTACACCGGGGAGCTGTTTTTT. Protein: CASAGGASYTGELFF. This chain connects TRBV19 to TRBJ2-2, with 8 nucleotides matching TRBD2. Per the germline V gene, CDR1 is LNHDA and CDR2 is SQIVND (reference sequence). The CDR3 has 15 amino acids. Losses at the gene ends were 8 bases for V and 3 bases for J; bases not matched to a gene: 8.